The 7 T cell receptor beta chains listed next were all sequenced from one sample in a study of T cells after yellow fever vaccination. TCRdb reprocessed the 5' RACE reads with MiXCR, giving one entry per CDR3 protein. The sample records 40,000 to 55,000 distinct CDR3 sequences, less than 8.5% being singletons. The sequences come from CD8+ T cells not binding an NS4B(214-222) dextramer, sorted from PBMCs, collected roughly 47 days after the first yellow fever vaccination. These receptors came from a man younger than 35 who received the YFV17D yellow fever vaccine.

In nucleotides, the CDR3 is TGTGCCAGCAGTTTATCGGGGAGATCACCCCTCCACTTT. Amino acid sequence: CASSLSGRSPLHF. The chain carries TRBV27 and TRBJ1-6; no clear D gene. This CDR3 has 13 amino acids. Germline-derived CDR1 and CDR2 are MNHEY and SMNVEV (reference sequence). Trimming removed 0 bases at V and 10 bases at J, with 7 bases between.

This clonotype is medium-sized within its sample. The CDR3 region is CSVEPGSGNTIYF. DNA for the CDR3: TGCAGCGTTGAACCAGGCTCTGGAAACACCATATATTTT. The chain recombines TRBV29-1 with TRBJ1-3; no clear D. Germline loops: CDR1 SQVTM, CDR2 ANQGSEA. V was pared by 2 bases and J by 0 bases, with 5 bases between. The CDR3 length is 13 residues.

The CDR3 bases are TGCAGTGGATTCCCCTACCTGGACGGAATTTATAGCTACACCTTC. It specifies CSGFPYLDGIYSYTF. V and J are TRBV20-1 and TRBJ1-2; D is uncertain. The CDR3 spans 15 residues. V lost 7 bases to trimming and J lost 9 bases, with 27 bases between them. The V gene's germline CDR1 is DFQATT and CDR2 SNEGSKA (reference sequence).

This clonotype was found a few times. The chain links TRBV7-9 to TRBJ1-2; D not resolved. CDR1 and CDR2 from the germline V gene are SEHNR and FQNEAQ (reference sequence). The CDR3 consists of 15 residues. V shed 1 base and J shed 7 bases, with 16 bases lying between them. This CDR3 reads CASSLEYSFGGGYTF. CDR3 nucleotides: TGTGCCAGCAGCTTAGAGTACTCTTTTGGTGGTGGCTACACCTTC.

With respect to this clonotype: Germline is not matched at one junction end, which may reflect a read error. The V call is TRBV7-8, the J call TRBJ1-1; D is undetermined. This CDR3 region has 14 residues. CDR1 and CDR2 (germline): SGHVS, FQNEAQ. The DNA for the CDR3 is TGTGCCAGCGGCTTTCCGGCGGGTTACACTGAAGCTTTCTTT. It is translated as CASGFPAGYTEAFF.

This clonotype was found many times. The chain employs TRBV28 and TRBJ1-1; D remains unclear. The CDR3 spans 14 residues. Germline lookup yields CDR1 MDHEN and CDR2 SYDVKM. V shed 2 bases and J shed 0 bases, with 7 bases lying between them. Written as DNA, the CDR3 is TGTGCCAGCAGTTTAAATCGGCTGAACACTGAAGCTTTCTTT. Protein sequence: CASSLNRLNTEAFF.

In its sample, this clonotype is medium-sized (0.01 to 0.1%). The chain links TRBV4-3 to TRBJ2-7; 7 bases are shared with TRBD2. J was trimmed by 0 bases and V by 2 bases; bases with no gene match: 1. Germline V gives CDR1 LGHNA, CDR2 YSLEER. This CDR3 has 14 amino acids. DNA for the CDR3: TGCGCCAGCAGCCAAAGCGGGGTCTCCTACGAGCAGTACTTC. Translation gives CASSQSGVSYEQYF.